The 19 T cell receptor beta chains below all came from one sample that was sequenced in a study of T cells in Graves' hyperthyroidism and ophthalmopathy (dated by TCRdb to between 2018 and 2021). The library relied on multiplex PCR. Reads for this sample came from an Illumina HiSeq 2000. The TCR beta CDR3 regions were amplified from the RNA transcripts. The TCR CDR3 was subjected to a first round of RT-PCR using the HTBI primer set and the Qiagen OneStep RT-PCR kit. TCRdb reworked the public reads: Q25 trimming with fastp, MiXCR clone assembly, productive beta chains retained. All rows with the same CDR3 protein become a single entry with the most common DNA and genes. The sample table holds fewer than 450,000 distinct CDR3 sequences, of which 13% to 15% were seen once. Clones ranked in the top ten supply approximately 19% of the sample. The sequencing sample was made of blood. All receptors come from a woman aged 55-70 years with Graves' ophthalmopathy.

This clonotype was seen many times. J is TRBJ1-1 and V is TRBV20-1, with 10 bases identical to TRBD1. J gave up 3 bases and V 5 bases, and 3 bases lay outside the gene matches. Germline V gives CDR1 DFQATT, CDR2 SNEGSKA (reference sequence). The length of the CDR3 is 13 residues. The CDR3 coding sequence is TGCAGTGCTTTTGGACAGGGGGACACTGAAGCTTTCTTT. Amino acid sequence: CSAFGQGDTEAFF.

Ten or more counts support this clonotype. The chain carries TRBV20-1 and TRBJ2-7; 7 nucleotides align to TRBD1. Trimming removed 5 bases from V and 0 bases from J; junction bases left unmatched: 10. This CDR3 region has 15 residues. Germline V lookup: CDR1 DFQATT, CDR2 SNEGSKA (reference sequence). CDR3 residues: CSASKGDSYSYEQYF. The DNA for the CDR3 is TGCAGTGCTTCTAAAGGGGACAGTTACTCCTACGAGCAGTACTTC.

The V gene is TRBV3-1, the J gene TRBJ2-6, with 7 bases aligning to TRBD1. Germline V gene data show CDR1 as LGHDT and CDR2 as YNNKEL (reference sequence). This CDR3 spans 18 amino acids. The V segment lost 0 bases and the J segment 1 base; nucleotides outside the gene matches: 6. The chain's CDR3 is CASSQEEGARSGANVLTF. For the CDR3, the DNA is TGTGCCAGCAGCCAAGAAGAGGGGGCTAGGTCTGGGGCCAACGTCCTGACTTTC.

The rearrangement joins TRBV9 to TRBJ2-1; maybe TRBD2 (6 bases). The CDR3 has 16 residues. V lost 0 bases and J 6 bases, leaving 16 bases between the germline ends. Germline assignment: CDR1 SGDLS and CDR2 YYNGEE. The CDR3, as DNA: TGTGCCAGCAGCGTAGAGAGCTGGGCGGAGGGCAATGAGCAGTTCTTC. Its translation: CASSVESWAEGNEQFF.

This clonotype was seen many times. The V gene is TRBV11-2, the J gene TRBJ2-7; 9 bases match TRBD1. There are 14 residues in the CDR3. In germline, CDR1 is SGHAT, CDR2 FQNNGV. Germline trimming cut 5 bases from V and 6 bases from J; bases unmatched to any gene: 8. The DNA of the CDR3 is TGTGCCAGCAGCCCTCCGGACAGGGGCGGCGAGCAGTACTTC. This translates into CASSPPDRGGEQYF.

This clonotype was recorded many times. The V and J genes are TRBV30 and TRBJ2-3; D may be TRBD1 (6 bases). This CDR3 has 14 amino acids. V lost 2 bases and J lost 0, with 9 bases in between. Looked up from germline, CDR1 is GTSNPN and CDR2 is SVGIG (reference sequence). The CDR3 is CAWSTDRSTDTQYF. CDR3 bases: TGTGCCTGGAGTACGGACAGAAGCACAGATACGCAGTATTTT.

This clonotype was seen at least ten times. The chain has TRBV7-3 and TRBJ1-2; TRBD1 agrees at 7 bases. The germline V gene encodes CDR1 SGHTA and CDR2 FQGTGA. The trim removed 3 bases at V and 2 bases at J, leaving 6 bases unmatched. This CDR3 contains 15 residues. In DNA, the CDR3 is TGTGCCAGCAGCTTCTATGACAGGGAGAACTATGGCTACACCTTC. This encodes CASSFYDRENYGYTF.

This clonotype was detected ten times or more. The V and J genes are TRBV10-2 and TRBJ2-1; the match to TRBD2 covers 13 bases. The CDR3 consists of 17 residues. With V trimmed by 6 bases and J by 5 bases, 10 bases remained unmatched. Germline CDR1 WSHSY, CDR2 SAAADI. The CDR3 DNA reads TGCGCCAGCAGAGGACTAGCGGGAGCTTTGGAGAACAATGAGCAGTTCTTC. Protein sequence: CASRGLAGALENNEQFF.

The chain couples TRBV2 to TRBJ2-7; D possibly corresponds to TRBD2 (5 bases). There are 14 residues in the CDR3. Germline V CDR1 and CDR2: SNHLY, FYNNEI. Trimming cost V 1 base and J 5 bases, with 12 bases left between them. CDR3 sequence (DNA): TGTGCCAGCAGTGAAGGGTCGGGATGGAACGAGCAGTACTTC. Protein product: CASSEGSGWNEQYF.

This clonotype was recorded at least ten times. V and J are TRBV28 and TRBJ2-5; perhaps TRBD1 as D (5 bases). CDR3 length: 14 amino acids. Trimming shortened V by 5 bases and J by 2 bases, and 12 bases separated the two germline ends. Germline loops: CDR1 MDHEN, CDR2 SYDVKM. As DNA, the CDR3 is TGTGCCAGCAGTCCCCGTCAGGGACAAGAGACCCAGTACTTC. This translates into CASSPRQGQETQYF.

This clonotype was seen repeatedly, ten times or more. V gene TRBV6-1 combines with J gene TRBJ1-1; D ambiguous. This CDR3 spans 17 amino acids. Germline CDR1 and CDR2: MNHNS and SASEGT. V was shortened by 3 bases and J by 2 bases, with 19 bases between the two germline ends. The CDR3 loop is CASSERAGIGFNTEAFF. DNA of the CDR3: TGTGCCAGCAGTGAGAGGGCGGGGATCGGTTTCAACACTGAAGCTTTCTTT.

This clonotype was seen repeatedly, ten times or more. The chain carries TRBV18 and TRBJ2-7, with D possibly TRBD1 on 6 matching bases. From germline, CDR1 is KGHSH and CDR2 LQKENI. V lost 2 bases, J lost 2 bases, and 16 bases lay in between. CDR3 size: 16 residues. The CDR3 loop reads CASSPGDTKSTYEQYF. CDR3 DNA sequence: TGTGCCAGCTCACCAGGGGACACTAAAAGTACCTACGAGCAGTACTTC.

This clonotype was observed a handful of times. This rearrangement joins TRBV6-1 to TRBJ1-2; weak D call: TRBD1 (6 bases). The V gene lost 6 bases and the J gene lost 0 bases, with 8 bases spanning the gap. CDR3 size: 13 residues. Germline V lookup: CDR1 MNHNS, CDR2 SASEGT. The chain's CDR3 is CASRTGPNYGYTF. CDR3 DNA sequence: TGTGCCAGCAGGACAGGTCCTAACTATGGCTACACCTTC.

This chain connects TRBV5-1 to TRBJ2-5; D remains unclear. The CDR3 consists of 12 residues. CDR1 is SGHRS, CDR2 YFSETQ, per germline. Trimming took 6 bases from V and 0 from J, leaving 6 bases between them. The DNA of the CDR3 is TGCGCCAGCAAGATTAACCAAGAGACCCAGTACTTC. This translates into CASKINQETQYF.

In regard to this clonotype: One end of the junction varies from germline; a read error may be responsible. The chain employs TRBV27 and TRBJ1-4; 11 nucleotides agree with TRBD1. CDR1 and CDR2 from the germline V gene are MNHEY and SMNVEV (reference sequence). This CDR3 spans 14 amino acids. CDR3 loop: CASSLGQGGEKLVF. In nucleotides, the CDR3 is TGTGCCAGCAGTCTGGGACAGGGGGGTGAAAAACTGGTTTTT.

This clonotype was seen ten or more times. The chain couples TRBV28 to TRBJ1-5; 7 bases fit TRBD1. J lost 5 bases, V lost 1 base, and 5 bases had no gene match. The germline V gene encodes CDR1 MDHEN and CDR2 SYDVKM. There are 15 residues in the CDR3. CDR3 sequence (DNA): TGTGCCAGCAGTTTATTCAGGGGGGCGGATCAGCCCCAGCATTTT. It encodes CASSLFRGADQPQHF.

This clonotype was observed at least ten times. CDR3 loop: CASSRGTGELFF. CDR3 sequence (DNA): TGTGCCAGCAGCAGGGGCACCGGGGAGCTGTTTTTT. The chain joins TRBV28 to TRBJ2-2, with D possibly matching TRBD1 (6 bases). The germline gives CDR1 MDHEN, CDR2 SYDVKM. The CDR3 is 12 residues long. With 6 bases removed from V and 4 bases from J, the gap between germline ends came to 6 bases.

The chain uses TRBV11-1 and TRBJ2-1, with 11 nucleotides matching TRBD2. V shed 7 bases, J shed 7 bases, and the junction held 15 bases outside the gene matches. The germline V gene has CDR1 SGHAT and CDR2 FQDESV (reference sequence). The CDR3 consists of 17 residues. CDR3 protein: CASTPGLAGGGRNEQFF. For the CDR3, the DNA is TGTGCCAGCACCCCAGGGCTAGCGGGAGGTGGAAGGAATGAGCAGTTCTTC.

The sample holds a few counts of this clonotype. The chain recombines TRBV4-1 with TRBJ2-4, with TRBD2 identical over 8 bases. Germline CDR1 MGHRA, CDR2 YSYEKL. The CDR3 is 17 residues long. Trimming cost V 4 bases and J 0 bases; bases outside gene matches: 8. This CDR3 is CASSPSGGTLAKNIQYF. CDR3 bases: TGCGCCAGCAGCCCTTCGGGAGGGACCTTAGCCAAAAACATTCAGTACTTC.